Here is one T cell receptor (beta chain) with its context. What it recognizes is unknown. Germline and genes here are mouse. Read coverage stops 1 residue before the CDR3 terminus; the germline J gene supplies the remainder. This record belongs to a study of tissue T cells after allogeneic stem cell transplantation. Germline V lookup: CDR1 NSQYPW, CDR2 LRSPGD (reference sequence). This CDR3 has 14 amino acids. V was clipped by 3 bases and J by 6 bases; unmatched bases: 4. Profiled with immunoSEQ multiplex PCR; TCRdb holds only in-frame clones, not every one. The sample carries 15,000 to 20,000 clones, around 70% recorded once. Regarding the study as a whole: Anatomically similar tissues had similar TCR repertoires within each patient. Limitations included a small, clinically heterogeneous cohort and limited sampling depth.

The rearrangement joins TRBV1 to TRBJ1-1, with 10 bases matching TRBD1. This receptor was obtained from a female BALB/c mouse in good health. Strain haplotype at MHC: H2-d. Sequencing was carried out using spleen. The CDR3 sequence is CTCSARQGAPEVFF. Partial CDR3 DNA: TGCACCTGCAGTGCCCGACAGGGGGCTCCAGAAGTCTTC.